This entry describes one T cell receptor (beta chain). The record originates from a study of CD8 T cells in Susac syndrome. As for the study in general: At blood draw, Susac syndrome patients were therapy-naive, on corticosteroids, or on intravenous immunoglobulin alone.

J lost 5 bases, V lost 4 bases, and 4 bases had no gene match. The CDR3 has 15 residues. From germline, CDR1 is MDHEN and CDR2 SYDVKM. It was with random hexamers that roughly 0.5 to 1 ug RNA was reverse transcribed. TCRdb reprocessed the immunoSEQ multiplex PCR reads via MiXCR and lists one record per CDR3 protein. The repertoire includes under 200,000 distinct CDR3 sequences, 85% to 95% of them detected once, and around 0.16% sits in the top ten. This receptor was identified in a human donor with Susac syndrome. This chain joins TRBV28 and TRBJ2-2; TRBD2 agrees at 10 bases. The sample was CD8+ T cells from PBMCs. The CDR3 DNA is TGTGCCAGCAGTTCTCAGCGGGAGGGAACCGGGGAGCTGTTTTTT. Protein sequence: CASSSQREGTGELFF.